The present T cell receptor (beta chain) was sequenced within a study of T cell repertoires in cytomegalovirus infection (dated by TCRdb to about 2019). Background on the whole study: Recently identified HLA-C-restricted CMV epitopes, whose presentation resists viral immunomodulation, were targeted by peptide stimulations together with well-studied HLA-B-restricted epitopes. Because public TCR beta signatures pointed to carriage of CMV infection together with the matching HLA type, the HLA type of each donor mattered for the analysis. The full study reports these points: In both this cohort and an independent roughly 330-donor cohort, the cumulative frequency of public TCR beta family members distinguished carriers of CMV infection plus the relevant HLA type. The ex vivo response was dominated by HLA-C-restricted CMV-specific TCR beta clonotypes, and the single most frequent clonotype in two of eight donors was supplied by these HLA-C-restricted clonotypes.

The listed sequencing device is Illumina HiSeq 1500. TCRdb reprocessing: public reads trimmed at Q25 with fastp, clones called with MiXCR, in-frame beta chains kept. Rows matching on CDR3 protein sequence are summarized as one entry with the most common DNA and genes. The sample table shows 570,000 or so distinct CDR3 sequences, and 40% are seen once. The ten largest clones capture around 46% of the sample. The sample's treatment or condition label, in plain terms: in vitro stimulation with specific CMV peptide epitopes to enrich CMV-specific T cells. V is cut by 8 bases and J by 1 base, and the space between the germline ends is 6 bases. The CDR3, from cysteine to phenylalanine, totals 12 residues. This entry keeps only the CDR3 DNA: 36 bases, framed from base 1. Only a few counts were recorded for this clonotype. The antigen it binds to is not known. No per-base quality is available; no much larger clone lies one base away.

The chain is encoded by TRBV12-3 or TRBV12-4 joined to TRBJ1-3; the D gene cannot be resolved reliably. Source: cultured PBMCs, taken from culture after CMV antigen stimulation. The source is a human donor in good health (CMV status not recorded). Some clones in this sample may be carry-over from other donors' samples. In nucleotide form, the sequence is TGTGCCAGCTGGGCATCTGGAAACACCATATATTTT. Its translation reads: CASWASGNTIYF.